Shown below are 7 T cell receptor beta chains from a single sample sequenced in a study of OX40 agonist ivuxolimab in advanced cancers. Repertoires were generated with immunoSEQ multiplex PCR, while TCRdb's copy carries only in-frame clones and drops some. The table includes around 62,000 clones, 86% detected once. The sample in question was CD4+ or CD8+ T cells sorted from blood, obtained in a trial of the OX40 agonist ivuxolimab. Source of these receptors: an adult with an advanced solid tumor such as melanoma, head and neck, liver or kidney cancer.

The chain uses TRBV14 and TRBJ2-5, with D uncertain. Germline CDR1 and CDR2: SGHDN and FVKESK. CDR3 length: 13 residues. V gave up 0 bases and J gave up 7 bases, with 9 bases separating them. CDR3 amino acids: CASSQEIVGTQYF. For the CDR3, the DNA is TGTGCCAGCAGCCAAGAAATCGTTGGGACCCAGTACTTC.

The CDR3 DNA is TGTGCCATCAGTGAAGGTGGTTACACTGAAGCTTTCTTT. Translation gives CAISEGGYTEAFF. V gene TRBV10-3 combines with J gene TRBJ1-1; D is uncertain. This CDR3 has 13 amino acids. The germline V and J ends were trimmed by 3 bases and 3 bases, with 8 bases remaining between them. CDR1 and CDR2 (germline): ENHRY, SYGVKD.

In this sample, this clone turned up once. This chain joins TRBV5-8 and TRBJ2-2, with D hard to call. V was pared by 0 bases and J by 0 bases, with 12 bases between. Germline V gives CDR1 SGHTS, CDR2 YDEGEE. There are 17 residues in the CDR3. CDR3 coding DNA: TGTGCCAGCAGCTTGGAGGGCCGGAGAACGAACACCGGGGAGCTGTTTTTT. Protein sequence: CASSLEGRRTNTGELFF.

The V gene is TRBV4-3, the J gene TRBJ2-7, with TRBD1 matching over 8 bases. With V trimmed by 9 bases and J by 2 bases, 12 bases remained unmatched. This CDR3 contains 15 residues. The germline V gene encodes CDR1 LGHNA and CDR2 YSLEER. This CDR3 is CASSLSGTGPYEQYF. The DNA of the CDR3 is TGCGCCAGTTCGCTTTCCGGGACAGGACCCTACGAGCAGTACTTC.

The chain combines TRBV7-9 with TRBJ2-5, with a possible D match to TRBD2 (6 bases). CDR1 SEHNR and CDR2 FQNEAQ come from the germline V gene (reference sequence). The CDR3 is made up of 16 amino acids. V was trimmed by 4 bases and J by 5 bases, leaving 20 bases between them. The CDR3, as DNA: TGTGCCAGCAGCTCAGGCATAGCTGGGGCGGGGGAGACCCAGTACTTC. Its translation: CASSSGIAGAGETQYF.

This chain uses TRBV2 with TRBJ1-5; D unclear. The germline V gene has CDR1 SNHLY and CDR2 FYNNEI. Trimming shortened V by 7 bases and J by 0 bases, and 13 bases separated the two germline ends. This CDR3 spans 15 amino acids. CDR3 DNA sequence: TGTGCCAGCACCCAGTGGCGGAATAGCAATCAGCCCCAGCATTTT. It translates to CASTQWRNSNQPQHF. Full variable domain (remainder filled in from reference TRBV2 and TRBJ1-5): EPEVTQTPSHQVTQMGQEVILRCVPISNHLYFYWYRQILGQKVEFLVSFYNNEISEKSEIFDDQFSVERPDGSNFTLKIRSTKLEDSAMYFCASTQWRNSNQPQHFGDGTRLSIL.

This clone was seen just once. At one of its ends the junction is not consistent with the germline gene, which may arise from a read error. The chain joins TRBV7-7 to TRBJ2-3, with D perhaps assigned TRBD1 or TRBD2 (6 bases each). The CDR3 is made up of 12 amino acids. CDR1 is SSHAT and CDR2 is FNYEAQ in the germline V gene (reference sequence). The DNA for the CDR3 is TGTGCTAGCAGCTCCGAGGGGGGTACGCAGTATTTT. Protein sequence: CASSSEGGTQYF. Looking up the rest from reference TRBV7-7 and TRBJ2-3 gives the full variable domain: GAGVSQSPRYKVTKRGQDVTLRCDPISSHATLYWYQQALGQGPEFLTYFNYEAQPDKSGLPSDRFSAERPEGSISTLTIQRTEQRDSAMYRCASSSEGGTQYFGPGTRLTVL.